A selection of T cell receptor beta chains follows, all from one sample in a study of cytomegalovirus exposure and HLA in healthy donors. TCRdb's copy holds only in-frame clones and misses some; the assay was immunoSEQ multiplex PCR. The sample includes around 60,000 clones, approximately 75% seen only once; the top ten take around a quarter. The source material was PBMCs. The receptors come from a man between 45 and 60 years old in good health and CMV-seropositive. The CDR3 runs from the conserved cysteine through the conserved F or W. The D gene is left open where the match is weak.

v_call,cdr3_length,d_call,j_call,cdr3_aa,cdr3_nt
TRBV6-5,12,TRBD1,TRBJ2-4,CASAGGGNIQYF,TGTGCCAGTGCAGGGGGCGGGAACATTCAGTACTTC
TRBV5-1,13,.,TRBJ2-7,CASSFRVGYEQYF,TGCGCCAGCAGCTTCAGGGTAGGGTACGAGCAGTACTTC
TRBV27,16,.,TRBJ2-1,CASSLPVGGSYNEQFF,TGTGCCAGCAGTTTACCCGTTGGGGGGTCCTACAATGAGCAGTTCTTC
TRBV23-1,16,TRBD1,TRBJ2-2,CASSMVQGLLTGELFF,TGCGCCAGCAGTATGGTACAGGGGCTCCTCACCGGGGAGCTGTTTTTT
TRBV4-3,15,.,TRBJ1-5,CASSQDLAPGQPQHF,TGCGCCAGCAGCCAAGATTTGGCCCCGGGGCAGCCCCAGCATTTT
TRBV7-2,16,TRBD2,TRBJ2-2,CASRVPTSGATGELFF,TGTGCCAGCAGGGTTCCGACTAGCGGAGCTACCGGGGAGCTGTTTTTT
TRBV20-1,11,.,TRBJ2-7,CSARTAHEQYF,TGCAGTGCTAGGACAGCTCACGAGCAGTACTTC
TRBV4-1,14,TRBD1,TRBJ1-2,CASSHSGTGKGYTF,TGCGCCAGCAGTCACTCTGGGACAGGGAAGGGCTACACCTTC
TRBV5-1,15,.,TRBJ1-5,CASRLGADSNQPQHF,TGCGCCAGCAGATTGGGGGCAGATAGCAATCAGCCCCAGCATTTT
TRBV27,15,.,TRBJ2-3,CASSLEHRATDTQYF,TGTGCCAGCAGTTTAGAGCACAGGGCGACAGATACGCAGTATTTT
TRBV9,15,TRBD1,TRBJ1-2,CASSVGGQGGYGYTF,TGTGCCAGCAGCGTAGGGGGACAGGGAGGCTATGGCTACACCTTC